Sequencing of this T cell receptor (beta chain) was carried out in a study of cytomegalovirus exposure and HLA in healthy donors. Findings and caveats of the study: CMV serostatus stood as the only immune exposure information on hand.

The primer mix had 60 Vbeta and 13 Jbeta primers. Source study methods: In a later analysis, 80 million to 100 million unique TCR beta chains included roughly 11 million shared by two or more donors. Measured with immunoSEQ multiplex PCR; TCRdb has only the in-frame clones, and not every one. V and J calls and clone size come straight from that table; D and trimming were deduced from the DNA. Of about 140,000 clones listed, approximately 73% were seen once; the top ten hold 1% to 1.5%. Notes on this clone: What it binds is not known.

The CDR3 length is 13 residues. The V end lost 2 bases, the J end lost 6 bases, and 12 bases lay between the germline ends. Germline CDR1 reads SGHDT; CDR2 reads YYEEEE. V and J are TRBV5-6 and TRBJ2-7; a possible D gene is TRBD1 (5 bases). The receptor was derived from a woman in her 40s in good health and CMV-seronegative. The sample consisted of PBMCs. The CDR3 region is CASSLTGIGEQYF. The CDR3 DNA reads TGTGCCAGCAGCTTAACAGGTATTGGCGAGCAGTACTTC.